The clone carrying this TCR beta chain was counted between two and nine times. Its target is unknown. This sample is part of a study of beta chain features in type 1 diabetes. Study at large: Patients were similar to healthy donors in age and gender (as well as in cell yields).

Sorting of CD4+ naive, central memory, regulatory and stem cell-like memory cells was performed via CD45RO/CCR7/CD25/CD127/CD95/CD27. Purities over 95% were achieved in all sorted populations. This CDR3 is 13 amino acids long. CDR1 is SQVTM, CDR2 ANQGSEA, per germline. The V and J ends lost 0 bases and 7 bases respectively, with 12 bases between them. TCRB transcripts that were expressed got sequenced, as all of the isolated RNA had been reverse transcribed. Profiled with immunoSEQ multiplex PCR; TCRdb holds only in-frame clones, not every one. This sample has hundreds of thousands of clones; more than 12% occur once, and the top ten carry around 0.04%. Whole-study findings and limits: Whatever favoring of shorter templates PCR might show would apply equally to patients and controls. Moderate but significant shortening of TCRB CDR3s was recorded in all four CD4+ subsets from Type 1 diabetes patients.

The receptor's source is a man between 18 and 29 years old with type 1 diabetes. The specimen was naive CD4+ T cells from blood. V gene TRBV29-1 combines with J gene TRBJ1-1; no firm D call. CDR3 sequence: CSVEDDSGFEAFF. As DNA, the CDR3 is TGCAGCGTTGAAGATGATAGTGGATTTGAAGCTTTCTTT.